The 11 T cell receptor beta chains in this list originate from one sample, sequenced in a study of chemoradiotherapy in HPV16-positive cancers. Assay used: immunoSEQ multiplex PCR; TCRdb lists only in-frame clones, some missing. This sample has about 68,000 clones; about 88% occur once, and the top ten carry 4% to 5%. The specimen comprised blood, sampled from a patient who underwent chemoradiotherapy. These receptors were collected from a human donor with HPV-associated anogenital cancer.

The chain has TRBV6-1 and TRBJ2-7; perhaps D is TRBD1 or TRBD2 (5 bases each). The germline V gene has CDR1 MNHNS and CDR2 SASEGT. The CDR3 is made up of 14 amino acids. V lost 10 bases and J 0 bases, leaving 16 bases between the germline ends. The CDR3 region is CATSLGEASYEQYF. Here the CDR3 DNA reads TGTGCCACCTCCTTGGGGGAAGCCTCCTACGAGCAGTACTTC.

The chain combines TRBV11-1 with TRBJ1-4; D possibly corresponds to TRBD1 (6 bases). This CDR3 spans 13 amino acids. Germline CDR1 and CDR2: SGHAT and FQDESV (reference sequence). The V end was cut by 5 bases, the J end by 4 bases, with 8 bases between. CDR3: CASSRDNNEKLFF. CDR3 in DNA: TGTGCCAGCAGCCGGGACAATAATGAAAAACTGTTTTTT.

V gene TRBV2 combines with J gene TRBJ1-4; the D is unclear. This CDR3 comprises 12 residues. From germline, CDR1 is SNHLY and CDR2 FYNNEI. Trimming removed 0 bases at V and 8 bases at J, with 4 bases between. The CDR3 bases are TGTGCCAGCAGTGAAGCAGCGGAAAAACTGTTTTTT. It codes for CASSEAAEKLFF.

This sequence joins TRBV4-1 and TRBJ1-1; no firm D call. This CDR3 has 14 amino acids. CDR1 and CDR2 from the germline V gene are MGHRA and YSYEKL. The ends were cut back, 4 bases at V and 1 base at J, with 10 bases in the middle. CDR3 region: CASSPAGGNTEAFF. CDR3 coding DNA: TGCGCCAGCAGCCCCGCGGGTGGGAACACTGAAGCTTTCTTT.

The chain recombines TRBV29-1 with TRBJ2-5; no clear D. The CDR3 has 12 amino acids. The V gene lost 5 bases and the J gene lost 4 bases, with 11 bases spanning the gap. Germline V gene lookup returns CDR1 SQVTM and CDR2 ANQGSEA. The CDR3 DNA follows: TGCAGCGTTACCTGGATGATAGAGACCCAGTACTTC. Protein sequence: CSVTWMIETQYF. The variable domain in full, with the rest retrieved from reference TRBV29-1 and TRBJ2-5, is SAVISQKPSRDICQRGTSLTIQCQVDSQVTMMFWYRQQPGQSLTLIATANQGSEATYESGFVIDKFPISRPNLTFSTLTVSNMSPEDSSIYLCSVTWMIETQYFGPGTRLLVL.

The chain uses TRBV18 and TRBJ1-2; 8 nucleotides match TRBD1. The CDR3 sequence is 15 residues long. Germline values: CDR1 KGHSH, CDR2 LQKENI. The ends lost 0 bases at V and 2 bases at J; junction bases unmatched: 2. The CDR3 sequence: CASSPPAGGNYGYTF. Written as DNA, the CDR3 is TGTGCCAGCTCACCACCGGCAGGGGGCAACTATGGCTACACCTTC.

The chain has TRBV4-2 and TRBJ2-5; a weak D match, TRBD2 (6 bases). Germline-derived CDR1 and CDR2 are LGHNA and YNFKEQ. CDR3 length: 17 amino acids. V was cut by 0 bases and J by 1 base, with 15 bases left in between. This CDR3 reads CASSQDLGASVQETQYF. The DNA for the CDR3 is TGTGCCAGCAGCCAAGATTTAGGAGCTAGCGTCCAAGAGACCCAGTACTTC.

The J gene is TRBJ2-3, the V gene TRBV6-5; D not certain. Between the trimmed V and J ends, which lost 8 bases and 7 bases, there was a span of 13 bases. The CDR3 contains 12 residues. From germline, CDR1 is MNHEY and CDR2 SVGAGI. The CDR3 DNA is TGTGCCAGCCTCAGCGCGAGGAATACGCAGTATTTT. Translating gives CASLSARNTQYF.

V usage is TRBV6-1 and J usage is TRBJ2-1, with 9 bases lining up with TRBD2. Germline V CDR1 and CDR2: MNHNS, SASEGT. The junction had 10 bases not matched to a gene; V was cut back by 3 bases and J by 10 bases. CDR3 size: 15 residues. The CDR3 protein is CASSDEAGGIREQFF. CDR3 sequence (DNA): TGTGCCAGCAGTGACGAAGCGGGAGGCATCCGAGAGCAGTTCTTC.

This clone was seen just once. This chain connects TRBV7-2 to TRBJ2-7, with 11 bases that match TRBD2. Germline trimming cut 3 bases from V and 5 bases from J; bases unmatched to any gene: 3. This CDR3 region has 14 residues. Germline CDR1 SGHTA, CDR2 FQGNSA. CDR3 coding DNA: TGTGCCAGCAGCTTCCTAGCGGGAGGAGACGAGCAGTACTTC. Its protein product is CASSFLAGGDEQYF.

This rearrangement joins TRBV20-1 to TRBJ2-5; D uncertain. This CDR3 spans 10 amino acids. V was cut by 5 bases and J by 7 bases, with 8 bases left in between. Per germline, CDR1 DFQATT and CDR2 SNEGSKA (reference sequence). The CDR3 protein is CSAPWVTQYF. CDR3 nucleotides: TGCAGTGCTCCCTGGGTGACCCAGTACTTC.